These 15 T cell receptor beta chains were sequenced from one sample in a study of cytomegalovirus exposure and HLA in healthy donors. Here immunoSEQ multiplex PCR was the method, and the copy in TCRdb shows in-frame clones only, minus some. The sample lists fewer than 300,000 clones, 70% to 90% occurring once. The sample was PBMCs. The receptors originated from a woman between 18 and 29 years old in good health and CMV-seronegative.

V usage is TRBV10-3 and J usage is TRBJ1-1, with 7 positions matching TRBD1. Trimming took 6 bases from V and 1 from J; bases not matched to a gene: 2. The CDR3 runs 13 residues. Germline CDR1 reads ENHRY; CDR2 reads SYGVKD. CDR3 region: CAIRGTANTEAFF. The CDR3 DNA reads TGTGCCATCAGAGGGACAGCGAACACTGAAGCTTTCTTT.

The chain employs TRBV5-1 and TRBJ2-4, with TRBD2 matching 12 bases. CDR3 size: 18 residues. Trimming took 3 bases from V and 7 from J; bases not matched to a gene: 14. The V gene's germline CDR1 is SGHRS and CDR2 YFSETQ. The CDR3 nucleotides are TGCGCCAGCAGCTCAGAGGGGAGACCCGGGACTAGCGGGAACATTCAGTACTTC. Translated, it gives CASSSEGRPGTSGNIQYF.

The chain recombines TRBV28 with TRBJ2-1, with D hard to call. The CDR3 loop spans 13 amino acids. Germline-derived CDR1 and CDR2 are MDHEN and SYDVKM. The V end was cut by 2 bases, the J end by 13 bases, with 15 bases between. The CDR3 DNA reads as TGTGCCAGCAGTTTAAAATTCTTGGGCCTCCAGTTCTTC. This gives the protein CASSLKFLGLQFF.

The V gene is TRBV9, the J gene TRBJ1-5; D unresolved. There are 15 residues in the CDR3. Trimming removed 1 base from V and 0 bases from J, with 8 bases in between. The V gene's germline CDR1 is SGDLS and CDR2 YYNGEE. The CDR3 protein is CASSVFGDSNQPQHF. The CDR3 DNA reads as TGTGCCAGCAGCGTATTCGGTGATAGCAATCAGCCCCAGCATTTT.

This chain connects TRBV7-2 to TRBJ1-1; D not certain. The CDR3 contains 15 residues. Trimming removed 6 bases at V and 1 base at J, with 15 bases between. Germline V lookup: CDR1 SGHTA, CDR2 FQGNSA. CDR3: CASRLNQAGNTEAFF. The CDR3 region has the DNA TGTGCCAGCAGATTAAACCAGGCCGGGAACACTGAAGCTTTCTTT. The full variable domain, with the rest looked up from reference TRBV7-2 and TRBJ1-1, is GAGVSQSPSNKVTEKGKDVELRCDPISGHTALYWYRQSLGQGLEFLIYFQGNSAPDKSGLPSDRFSAERTGGSVSTLTIQRTQQEDSAVYLCASRLNQAGNTEAFFGQGTRLTVV.

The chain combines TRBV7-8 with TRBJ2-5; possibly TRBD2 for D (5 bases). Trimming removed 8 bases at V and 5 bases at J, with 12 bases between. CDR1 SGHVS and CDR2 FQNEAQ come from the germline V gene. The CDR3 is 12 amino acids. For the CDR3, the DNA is TGTGCCAGCGGTCTAGGAGGCGAGACCCAGTACTTC. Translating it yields CASGLGGETQYF.

The CDR3 sequence: CASSPLAGGEADTQYF. CDR3 DNA sequence: TGTGCCAGCAGTCCCTTAGCGGGAGGTGAGGCAGATACGCAGTATTTT. V gene TRBV6-7 combines with J gene TRBJ2-3; 10 nucleotides line up with TRBD2. TRBV6-7 is marked as an open reading frame, function uncertain. Germline trimming cut 5 bases from V and 4 bases from J; bases unmatched to any gene: 9. CDR3 length: 16 residues.

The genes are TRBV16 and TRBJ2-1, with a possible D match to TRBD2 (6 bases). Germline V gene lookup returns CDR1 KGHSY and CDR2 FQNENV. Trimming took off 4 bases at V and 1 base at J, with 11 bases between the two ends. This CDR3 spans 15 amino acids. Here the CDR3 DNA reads TGTGCCAGCAGCCCTCGGGGGAGTTCCTACAATGAGCAGTTCTTC. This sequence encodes CASSPRGSSYNEQFF. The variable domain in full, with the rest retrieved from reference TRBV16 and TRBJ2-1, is GEEVAQTPKHLVRGEGQKAKLYCAPIKGHSYVFWYQQVLKNEFKFLISFQNENVFDETGMPKERFSAKCLPNSPCSLEIQATKLEDSAVYFCASSPRGSSYNEQFFGPGTRLTVL.

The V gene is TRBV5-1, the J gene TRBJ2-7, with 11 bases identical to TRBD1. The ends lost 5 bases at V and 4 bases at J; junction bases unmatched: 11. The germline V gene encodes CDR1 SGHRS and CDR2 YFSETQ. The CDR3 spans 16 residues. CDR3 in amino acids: CASRVSRTGGAYEQYF. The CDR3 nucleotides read TGCGCCAGCAGGGTGAGTCGGACAGGGGGCGCGTACGAGCAGTACTTC.

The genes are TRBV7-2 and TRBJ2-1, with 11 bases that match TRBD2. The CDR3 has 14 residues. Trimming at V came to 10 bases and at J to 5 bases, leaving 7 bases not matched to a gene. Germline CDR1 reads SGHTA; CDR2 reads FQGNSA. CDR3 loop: CATRGTSGHNEQFF. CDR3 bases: TGTGCCACGAGGGGGACTAGCGGACACAATGAGCAGTTCTTC. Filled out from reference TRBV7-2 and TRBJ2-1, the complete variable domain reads GAGVSQSPSNKVTEKGKDVELRCDPISGHTALYWYRQSLGQGLEFLIYFQGNSAPDKSGLPSDRFSAERTGGSVSTLTIQRTQQEDSAVYLCATRGTSGHNEQFFGPGTRLTVL.

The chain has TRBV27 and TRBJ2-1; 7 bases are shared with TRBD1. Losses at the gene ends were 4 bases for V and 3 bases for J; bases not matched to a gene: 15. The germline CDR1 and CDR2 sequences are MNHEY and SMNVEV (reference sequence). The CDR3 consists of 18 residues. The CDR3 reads CASSSNPRTGLNYNEQFF. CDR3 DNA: TGTGCCAGCAGTTCCAACCCCCGGACAGGCTTAAACTACAATGAGCAGTTCTTC.

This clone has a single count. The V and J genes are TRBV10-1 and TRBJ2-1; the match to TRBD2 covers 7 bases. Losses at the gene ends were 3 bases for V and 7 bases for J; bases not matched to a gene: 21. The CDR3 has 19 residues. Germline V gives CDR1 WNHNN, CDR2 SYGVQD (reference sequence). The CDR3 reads CASSDTQSPFAGVWNEQFF. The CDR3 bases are TGCGCCAGCAGTGATACTCAATCCCCCTTTGCGGGAGTTTGGAATGAGCAGTTCTTC.

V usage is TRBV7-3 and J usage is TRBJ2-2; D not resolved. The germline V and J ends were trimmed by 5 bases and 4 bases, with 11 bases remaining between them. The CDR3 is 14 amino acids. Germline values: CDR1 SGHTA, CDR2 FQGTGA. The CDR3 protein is CASSQRRSTGELFF. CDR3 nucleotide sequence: TGTGCCAGCAGCCAACGTAGAAGCACCGGGGAGCTGTTTTTT.

The CDR3 loop reads CASWGVTNTEAFF. DNA of the CDR3: TGTGCCAGCTGGGGGGTAACGAACACTGAAGCTTTCTTT. This rearrangement joins TRBV6-6 to TRBJ1-1; possible D gene TRBD1, 5 bases. This CDR3 contains 13 residues. Germline V gives CDR1 MNHNY, CDR2 SVGAGI (reference sequence). V lost 8 bases and J lost 1, with 11 bases in between.

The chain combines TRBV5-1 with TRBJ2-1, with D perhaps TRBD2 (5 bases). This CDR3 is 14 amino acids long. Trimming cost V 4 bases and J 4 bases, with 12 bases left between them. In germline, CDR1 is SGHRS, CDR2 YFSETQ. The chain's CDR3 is CASSPRSGYNEQFF. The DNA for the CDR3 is TGCGCCAGCAGCCCCCGGTCGGGGTACAATGAGCAGTTCTTC.